This T cell receptor (beta chain) stems from a study of PD-L1 blockade in urothelial cancer. Germline CDR1 and CDR2: SGHAT and FQNNGV. Trimming removed 2 bases from V and 3 bases from J; junction bases left unmatched: 15. This CDR3 has 19 amino acids. TCRdb's copy holds only in-frame clones and misses some; the assay was immunoSEQ multiplex PCR. The table lists about 100,000 clones, approximately 85% of them singletons. The sample was PBMCs, taken around atezolizumab (anti-PD-L1) treatment. This TCR came from a middle-aged man with urothelial cancer. This chain uses TRBV11-2 with TRBJ2-3, with 9 bases identical to TRBD2. This CDR3 reads CASSLTVLAGYAGTDTQYF. The CDR3, as DNA: TGTGCCAGCAGCTTAACGGTGCTAGCGGGATACGCGGGTACAGATACGCAGTATTTT.